The 15 T cell receptor beta chains below all came from one sample that was sequenced in a study of blood T cell repertoires in COVID-19. Produced via immunoSEQ multiplex PCR; TCRdb's table is partial and in-frame only. The sample includes about 240,000 clones, around 83% of them seen just once. Sequences were obtained from peripheral blood. Receptors were obtained from a woman over 75 with acute or convalescent COVID-19.

This clone was seen a single time. The chain joins TRBV19 to TRBJ2-1, with D possibly being TRBD1 (5 bases). Trimming left V 7 bases short and J 6 bases short, with 22 bases between. CDR1 and CDR2 (germline): LNHDA, SQIVND (reference sequence). The CDR3 sequence is 16 residues long. The DNA of the CDR3 is TGTGCCAGTATTGGCGTAGGGGCCCAGGGTCTCAATGAGCAGTTCTTC. This sequence encodes CASIGVGAQGLNEQFF.

This CDR3 is CASSRPGQGVGELFF. CDR3 sequence (DNA): TGCGCCAGCAGCCGGCCCGGACAGGGTGTCGGGGAGCTGTTTTTT. This chain links TRBV4-1 with TRBJ2-2; 8 nucleotides match TRBD1. The CDR3 spans 15 residues. Germline V gives CDR1 MGHRA, CDR2 YSYEKL. The junction had 8 bases not matched to a gene; V was cut back by 4 bases and J by 7 bases.

The genes are TRBV6-5 and TRBJ1-5; TRBD1 might be the D (6 bases). This CDR3 is 14 amino acids long. Trimming stripped 4 bases from V and 7 bases from J, with 14 bases between. Germline loops: CDR1 MNHEY, CDR2 SVGAGI. The CDR3 loop is CASSFRGGDQPQHF. CDR3 bases: TGTGCCAGCAGTTTCCGGGGGGGCGACCAGCCCCAGCATTTT.

The CDR3 sequence: CASSLGQGVSEAFF. The CDR3 DNA reads TGTGCCAGCAGCTTGGGGCAGGGGGTGTCTGAAGCTTTCTTT. The J gene is TRBJ1-1, the V gene TRBV7-3; 7 positions match TRBD1. Germline V gene sequence: CDR1 SGHTA, CDR2 FQGTGA. V lost 3 bases and J lost 6; bases outside the gene matches: 7. The CDR3 is 14 residues long.

The CDR3 sequence is CASSRGNYEQYF. In DNA, the CDR3 is TGTGCCAGCAGTAGGGGAAACTACGAGCAGTACTTC. J is TRBJ2-7 and V is TRBV7-8; D perhaps matches TRBD1 (5 bases). CDR1 SGHVS and CDR2 FQNEAQ come from the germline V gene. The CDR3 length is 12 residues. Trimming took 6 bases from V and 3 from J, leaving 9 bases between them.

This chain uses TRBV2 with TRBJ1-2; 8 bases line up with TRBD1. The length of the CDR3 is 16 residues. V trimming: 7 bases; J trimming: 3 bases; junction bases outside the gene matches: 13. Germline values: CDR1 SNHLY, CDR2 FYNNEI. CDR3 DNA: TGTGCCAGCACCCCCTTGGGGCAGGGGGCGGACTATGGCTACACCTTC. It encodes CASTPLGQGADYGYTF.

V is TRBV7-6 and J is TRBJ1-5; 9 bases are shared with TRBD1. CDR1 and CDR2 from the germline V gene are SGHVS and FNYEAQ. The V segment lost 6 bases and the J segment 3 bases; nucleotides outside the gene matches: 6. The length of the CDR3 is 15 residues. DNA for the CDR3: TGTGCCAGCAGTGTGGGACAGGGCTCCAATCAGCCCCAGCATTTT. Its translation: CASSVGQGSNQPQHF.

CDR3 amino acids: CASSRTHGTDEQYF. CDR3 bases: TGTGCCAGCAGCCGAACCCACGGGACAGACGAGCAGTACTTC. The gene calls are TRBV4-2 and TRBJ2-7, with 7 bases fitting TRBD1. The CDR3 spans 14 residues. The germline V gene encodes CDR1 LGHNA and CDR2 YNFKEQ. V shed 4 bases, J shed 5 bases, and the junction held 8 bases outside the gene matches.

The count of this clone is one. The sample has other DNA sequences that encode this CDR3 too. This chain joins TRBV5-4 and TRBJ2-3, with D perhaps TRBD2 (6 bases). V lost 0 bases, J lost 6 bases, and 11 bases lay in between. CDR3 size: 14 residues. Germline-derived CDR1 and CDR2 are SGHNT and YYREEE (reference sequence). The DNA for the CDR3 is TGTGCCAGCAGCTTGGCCGGGGGAACGGATACGCAGTATTTT. Its protein product is CASSLAGGTDTQYF.

The chain carries TRBV7-9 and TRBJ2-7, with 9 bases fitting TRBD1. The CDR3 sequence is 15 residues long. Unmatched junction bases numbered 11, after V lost 5 bases and J lost 6 bases. In germline, CDR1 is SEHNR, CDR2 FQNEAQ (reference sequence). The CDR3 DNA reads TGTGCCAGCAGCCCCACGGGGGGACAGGGAGCCGAGCAGTACTTC. Translated: CASSPTGGQGAEQYF.

The CDR3 nucleotides are TGTGCCAGCAGTTATCCAGGGTATTCACCCCTCCACTTT. Translating it yields CASSYPGYSPLHF. The chain has TRBV12-3 or TRBV12-4 and TRBJ1-6; tentatively, D is TRBD1 (5 bases). The CDR3 runs to 13 residues. The V and J ends lost 4 bases and 8 bases respectively, with 9 bases between them.

The chain employs TRBV27 and TRBJ1-1; TRBD1 is a possible D gene (5 bases). The CDR3 runs to 13 residues. V lost 6 bases to trimming and J lost 11 bases, with 19 bases between them. Germline V lookup: CDR1 MNHEY, CDR2 SMNVEV (reference sequence). The DNA of the CDR3 is TGTGCCAGCAGATTACACCAGGGATTGGATGCTTTCTTT. Protein: CASRLHQGLDAFF.

The gene calls are TRBV11-2 and TRBJ2-5; perhaps TRBD1 as D (5 bases). Germline assignment: CDR1 SGHAT and CDR2 FQNNGV. V was shortened by 1 base and J by 0 bases, with 12 bases between the two germline ends. The CDR3 is made up of 16 amino acids. The chain's CDR3 is CASSLGAGWDQETQYF. The CDR3 DNA reads TGTGCCAGCAGCTTAGGGGCAGGGTGGGACCAAGAGACCCAGTACTTC.

In nucleotides, the CDR3 is TGCGCCAGCAGCCAAGGGACAGGCTATGGCTACACCTTC. It is translated as CASSQGTGYGYTF. The rearrangement joins TRBV4-1 to TRBJ1-2, with 7 positions matching TRBD1. This CDR3 comprises 13 residues. Germline assignment: CDR1 MGHRA and CDR2 YSYEKL. The V and J ends lost 1 base and 4 bases, in that order; junction bases with no gene match: 0.

The J gene is TRBJ1-4, the V gene TRBV28; 7 bases line up with TRBD1. The V and J ends lost 10 bases and 4 bases, in that order; junction bases with no gene match: 6. This CDR3 is 13 amino acids long. Germline-derived CDR1 and CDR2 are MDHEN and SYDVKM. CDR3 sequence reads: CATARGHNEKLFF. CDR3 in DNA: TGTGCCACCGCTAGGGGGCATAATGAAAAACTGTTTTTT.